This T cell receptor (beta chain) was sequenced in a study of cytomegalovirus exposure and HLA in healthy donors. PCR amplification relied on 60 Vbeta primers (plus 13 Jbeta primers). Generated by immunoSEQ multiplex PCR, the TCRdb table keeps only in-frame clones and is missing some. The sample comprises 81,000 or so clones, 62% of which are singletons, and over 5% rests with the top ten. By frequency in the sample, this clone is medium-sized. Other nucleotide sequences in the sample specify the same CDR3. Material for sequencing was PBMCs. This TCR was recovered from a young woman in good health and CMV-seropositive.

The CDR3 sequence: CASKSNMNTEAFF. The CDR3 DNA reads as TGTGCCAGCAAGTCGAACATGAACACTGAAGCTTTCTTT. This chain connects TRBV27 to TRBJ1-1; D is unclear. Deletions cut 7 bases from V and 0 bases from J, with 9 bases between. The CDR3 spans 13 residues. In germline, CDR1 is MNHEY, CDR2 SMNVEV (reference sequence).